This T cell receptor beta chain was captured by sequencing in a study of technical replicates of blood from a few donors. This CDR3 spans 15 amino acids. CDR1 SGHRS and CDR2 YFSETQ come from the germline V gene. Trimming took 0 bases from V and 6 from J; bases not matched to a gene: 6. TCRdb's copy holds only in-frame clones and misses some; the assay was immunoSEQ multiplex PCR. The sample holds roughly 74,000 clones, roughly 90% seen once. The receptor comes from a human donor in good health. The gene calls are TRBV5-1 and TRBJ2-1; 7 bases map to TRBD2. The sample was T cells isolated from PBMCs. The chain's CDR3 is CASSLAGGAINEQFF. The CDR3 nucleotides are TGCGCCAGCAGCTTGGCGGGAGGCGCGATCAATGAGCAGTTCTTC.